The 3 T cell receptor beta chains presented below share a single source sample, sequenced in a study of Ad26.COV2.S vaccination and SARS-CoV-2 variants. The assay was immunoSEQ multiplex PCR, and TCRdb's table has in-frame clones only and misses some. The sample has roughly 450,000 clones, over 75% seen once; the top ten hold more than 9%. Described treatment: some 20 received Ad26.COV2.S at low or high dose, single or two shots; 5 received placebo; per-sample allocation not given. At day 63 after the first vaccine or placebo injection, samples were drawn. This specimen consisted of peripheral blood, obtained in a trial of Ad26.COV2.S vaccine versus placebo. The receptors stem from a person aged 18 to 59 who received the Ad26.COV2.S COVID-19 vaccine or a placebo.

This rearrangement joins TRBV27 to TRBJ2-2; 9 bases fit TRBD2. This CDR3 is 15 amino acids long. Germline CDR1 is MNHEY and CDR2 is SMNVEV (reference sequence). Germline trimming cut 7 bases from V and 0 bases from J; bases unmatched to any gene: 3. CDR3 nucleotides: TGTGCCAGCAATCGACTAGCGGCGAACACCGGGGAGCTGTTTTTT. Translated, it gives CASNRLAANTGELFF.

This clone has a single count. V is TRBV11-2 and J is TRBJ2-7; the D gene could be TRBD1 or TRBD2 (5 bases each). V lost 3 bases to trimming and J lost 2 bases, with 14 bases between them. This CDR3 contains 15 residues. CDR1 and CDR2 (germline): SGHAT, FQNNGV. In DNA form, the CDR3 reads TGTGCCAGCAGCTTGCTACGGGGCGAGACCTACGAGCAGTACTTC. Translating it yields CASSLLRGETYEQYF.

CDR3 coding DNA: TGCGCCAGCACCTCAGGGGGCGTCGTAGATACGCAGTATTTT. It codes for CASTSGGVVDTQYF. The chain carries TRBV5-1 and TRBJ2-3, with 8 bases that match TRBD1. The CDR3 loop spans 14 amino acids. Germline V gives CDR1 SGHRS, CDR2 YFSETQ. V lost 6 bases, J lost 5 bases, and 8 bases stayed unmatched.